This TCR beta chain was captured by sequencing in a study of regulatory T cells in long-lasting Graves disease. Study-level points and caveats: Patients with persistent Graves' had lower TCR diversity than newly diagnosed patients. New patients shared about 910 public clonotypes, and persistent patients shared more, with 2,741.

The time point: newly diagnosed GD, antithyroid drugs for less than 3 months. From RNA extracted from PBMCs, the TCR library was made. J lost 9 bases, V lost 7 bases, and 10 bases had no gene match. The CDR3 extends over 14 amino acids. The V gene's germline CDR1 is SNHLY and CDR2 FYNNEI. This clonotype was found many times. Its antigen is not known. The TCR beta library used iRepertoire HTBI primers with Arm-PCR amplification of CDR3. Using its own MiXCR run on the multiplex PCR reads, TCRdb lists one record per CDR3 protein. The profile shows about 430,000 distinct CDR3 sequences, approximately 15% of them singletons. This same sample was also part of a study on T cells in Graves' hyperthyroidism and ophthalmopathy. According to that study: Peripheral blood also featured most of the thyroid clonotypes expanded above 0.001.

The sequence came from a woman in her thirties or forties with Graves disease. This material consisted of peripheral blood mononuclear cells (PBMCs), taken at new diagnosis, from a patient treated with antithyroid drugs. V usage is TRBV2 and J usage is TRBJ2-1; 9 bases align to TRBD2. The CDR3 here is CASMDAGGPGEQFF. The CDR3 nucleotides are TGTGCCAGCATGGATGCGGGAGGGCCGGGTGAGCAGTTCTTC. The full variable domain, its missing parts supplied by reference TRBV2 and TRBJ2-1, is EPEVTQTPSHQVTQMGQEVILRCVPISNHLYFYWYRQILGQKVEFLVSFYNNEISEKSEIFDDQFSVERPDGSNFTLKIRSTKLEDSAMYFCASMDAGGPGEQFFGPGTRLTVL.